This TCR beta chain was profiled in a study of blood T cell repertoires in COVID-19. Only in-frame clones appear in the TCRdb table, and some are missing; sequencing was by immunoSEQ multiplex PCR. This table has 200,000 or so clones, just under 85% appearing once. V was trimmed by 5 bases and J by 0 bases, leaving 14 bases between them. This CDR3 contains 15 residues. Germline assignment: CDR1 GTSNPN and CDR2 SVGIG (reference sequence). Input material: peripheral blood. The chain recombines TRBV30 with TRBJ2-1, with D tentatively TRBD2 (6 bases). The clonotype comes from a human donor with acute or convalescent COVID-19. The donor label of this sample is uncertain. CDR3 DNA: TGTGCCTGGCCTTTCTCTAGCGTCTCCTACAATGAGCAGTTCTTC. It yields the protein CAWPFSSVSYNEQFF.